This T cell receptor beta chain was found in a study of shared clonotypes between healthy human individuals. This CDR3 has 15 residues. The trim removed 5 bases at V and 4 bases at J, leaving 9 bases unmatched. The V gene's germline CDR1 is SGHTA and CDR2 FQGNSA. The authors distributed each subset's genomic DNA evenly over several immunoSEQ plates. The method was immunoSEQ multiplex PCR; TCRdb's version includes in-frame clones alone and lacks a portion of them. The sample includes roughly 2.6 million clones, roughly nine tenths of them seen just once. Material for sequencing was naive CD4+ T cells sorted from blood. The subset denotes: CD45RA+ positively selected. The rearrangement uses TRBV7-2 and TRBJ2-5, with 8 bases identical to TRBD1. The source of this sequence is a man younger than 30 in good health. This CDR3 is CASSRNSGGRETQYF. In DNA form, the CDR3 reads TGTGCCAGCAGCCGTAATTCAGGGGGCAGAGAGACCCAGTACTTC.